This TCR beta chain appears in the sequencing data of a study of T cell repertoires in cytomegalovirus infection. Study in general: In the study, CMV epitopes included recently identified HLA-C-restricted and well-studied HLA-B-restricted ones. Evidence of both CMV infection and a matching HLA type came from public TCR beta signatures.

One entry per CDR3 protein, called by TCRdb with MiXCR from the reads. The table has about 570,000 distinct CDR3 sequences, roughly 42% seen once. Turning to this clonotype: Its cognate antigen is unknown.

Study-wide results and caveats: People with CMV and the relevant HLA were identified by cumulative public TCR beta family frequency. The ex vivo response was dominated by HLA-C-restricted CMV-specific TCR beta clonotypes.

Here the sequenced sample was cultured PBMCs, taken from culture after CMV antigen stimulation. This clonotype was obtained from a human donor in good health (CMV status not recorded). Some clones in this sample may be carry-over from other donors' samples.

The CDR3, as DNA: TGCAGTGCTAGAGTCCCGGGGTTTCAAGAGACCCAGTACTTC. Translating it yields CSARVPGFQETQYF. The chain carries TRBV20-1 and TRBJ2-5; a possible D gene is TRBD2 (5 bases). The CDR3 runs 14 residues. Germline loops: CDR1 DFQATT, CDR2 SNEGSKA (reference sequence). Trimming pared 1 base from V and 2 bases from J, leaving 11 bases between.